These 32 T cell receptor beta chains were sequenced from one sample in a study of blood T cell repertoires in COVID-19. The assay was immunoSEQ multiplex PCR, and TCRdb's table has in-frame clones only and misses some. Among roughly 300,000 clones, about 92% were seen once, and the ten largest hold around a sixth. The sample taken for sequencing was PBMCs or T cells enriched from blood (not recorded which). The receptors stem from a woman in her 30s who had recovered from COVID-19.

This rearrangement joins TRBV24-1 to TRBJ2-1; D gene unclear. The V and J ends lost 4 bases and 6 bases respectively, with 9 bases between them. The germline CDR1 and CDR2 sequences are KGHDR and SFDVKD. The CDR3 extends over 13 amino acids. The CDR3 bases are TGTGCCACCAGTGAACCGGGTGGCAATGAGCAGTTCTTC. Amino acids: CATSEPGGNEQFF.

This chain connects TRBV7-2 to TRBJ1-2; tentative D call: TRBD1 (6 bases). The germline gives CDR1 SGHTA, CDR2 FQGNSA. CDR3 size: 14 residues. The V end was cut by 4 bases, the J end by 5 bases, with 14 bases between. The CDR3 here is CASSSQWTVYGYTF. The CDR3 DNA sequence: TGTGCCAGCAGCTCTCAATGGACAGTTTATGGCTACACCTTC.

This chain joins TRBV18 and TRBJ1-1; 10 nucleotides agree with TRBD1. Looked up from germline, CDR1 is KGHSH and CDR2 is LQKENI. Trimming removed 8 bases from V and 7 bases from J; junction bases left unmatched: 10. This CDR3 region has 14 residues. For the CDR3, the DNA is TGTGCCAGCACTCTGACAGGGGGCTTTATTGAAGCTTTCTTT. It codes for CASTLTGGFIEAFF.

V is TRBV28 and J is TRBJ2-1, with 11 positions matching TRBD1. V gave up 2 bases and J gave up 10 bases; unmatched junction bases: 10. Looked up from germline, CDR1 is MDHEN and CDR2 is SYDVKM. The CDR3 consists of 16 residues. The CDR3 sequence is CASSLPPGQGVLEQFF. CDR3 bases: TGTGCCAGCAGTTTACCACCGGGACAGGGGGTCTTAGAGCAGTTCTTC.

The gene calls are TRBV11-2 and TRBJ2-7; D perhaps matches TRBD2 (6 bases). CDR1 and CDR2 from the germline V gene are SGHAT and FQNNGV. With 2 bases removed from V and 5 bases from J, the gap between germline ends came to 13 bases. The length of the CDR3 is 14 residues. Written as DNA, the CDR3 is TGTGCCAGCAGCTTATACGGGAGCAGCGACGAGCAGTACTTC. Protein sequence: CASSLYGSSDEQYF.

The chain combines TRBV11-2 with TRBJ2-5; tentatively, D is TRBD1 (7 bases). Trimming took 4 bases from V and 3 from J, leaving 12 bases between them. This CDR3 has 14 amino acids. Germline-derived CDR1 and CDR2 are SGHAT and FQNNGV. For the CDR3, the DNA is TGTGCCAGCAGCTCACGGGGGACAGAAGAGACCCAGTACTTC. It encodes CASSSRGTEETQYF.

The CDR3: CASSIGAGDNQPQHF. The CDR3 bases are TGTGCCAGTAGTATAGGGGCGGGGGACAATCAGCCCCAGCATTTT. The chain is built from TRBV19 and TRBJ1-5, with D possibly being TRBD1 (5 bases). The CDR3 runs 15 residues. V was trimmed by 1 base and J by 3 bases, leaving 10 bases between them. Per germline, CDR1 LNHDA and CDR2 SQIVND (reference sequence). Complete variable domain (other parts from reference TRBV19 and TRBJ1-5): DGGITQSPKYLFRKEGQNVTLSCEQNLNHDAMYWYRQDPGQGLRLIYYSQIVNDFQKGDIAEGYSVSREKKESFPLTVTSAQKNPTAFYLCASSIGAGDNQPQHFGDGTRLSIL.

This rearrangement joins TRBV7-9 to TRBJ2-7, with 10 bases fitting TRBD1. After removal of 5 bases from V and 0 bases from J, the junction contained 7 bases not matched to a gene. The CDR3 is 16 amino acids. From germline, CDR1 is SEHNR and CDR2 FQNEAQ (reference sequence). The CDR3 region is CASSPQGQGSSYEQYF. Here the CDR3 DNA reads TGTGCCAGCAGCCCCCAGGGACAGGGGAGCTCCTACGAGCAGTACTTC.

This chain links TRBV6-5 with TRBJ2-7, with D unresolved. Trimming shortened V by 4 bases and J by 6 bases, and 10 bases separated the two germline ends. Germline V gives CDR1 MNHEY, CDR2 SVGAGI. The CDR3 loop spans 12 amino acids. DNA for the CDR3: TGTGCCAGCAGTTTAACACCCTTCGAGCAGTACTTC. Translating gives CASSLTPFEQYF.

This clone has only a few counts. The sample contains more than one DNA sequence encoding this CDR3. The rearrangement joins TRBV11-2 to TRBJ2-2, with a tentative D call TRBD2 (5 bases). This CDR3 region has 14 residues. Germline-derived CDR1 and CDR2 are SGHAT and FQNNGV. The germline V and J ends were trimmed by 7 bases and 1 base, with 10 bases remaining between them. The CDR3 is CASTGGLNTGELFF. Here the CDR3 DNA reads TGTGCCAGCACGGGCGGGTTGAACACCGGGGAGCTGTTTTTT.

V gene TRBV28 combines with J gene TRBJ1-6; 9 bases agree with TRBD1. In germline, CDR1 is MDHEN, CDR2 SYDVKM. The CDR3 has 17 residues. J was trimmed by 0 bases and V by 6 bases; bases with no gene match: 6. CDR3 amino acids: CASSPGTGSSYNSPLHF. CDR3 nucleotides: TGTGCCAGCAGCCCCGGGACAGGGAGCTCCTATAATTCACCCCTCCACTTT. The full variable domain, with the rest looked up from reference TRBV28 and TRBJ1-6, is DVKVTQSSRYLVKRTGEKVFLECVQDMDHENMFWYRQDPGLGLRLIYFSYDVKMKEKGDIPEGYSVSREKKERFSLILESASTNQTSMYLCASSPGTGSSYNSPLHFGNGTRLTVT.

In regard to this clone: Different DNA sequences within this sample yield the same CDR3. The rearrangement uses TRBV18 and TRBJ2-3; 7 nucleotides line up with TRBD1. V dropped 1 base and J dropped 2; count of bases not matched to a gene: 3. The CDR3 extends over 15 amino acids. Germline-derived CDR1 and CDR2 are KGHSH and LQKENI. CDR3 bases: TGTGCCAGCTCACCACGACAGGGCTCCACAGATACGCAGTATTTT. The encoded protein is CASSPRQGSTDTQYF.

Remarks on this clone: Other DNA sequences in this specimen translate into the identical CDR3. The gene calls are TRBV6-5 and TRBJ1-2; tentatively, D is TRBD1 (6 bases). The CDR3 spans 13 residues. Between the trimmed V and J ends, which lost 2 bases and 7 bases, there was a span of 11 bases. Germline values: CDR1 MNHEY, CDR2 SVGAGI. In nucleotides, the CDR3 is TGTGCCAGCAGTTACGGGGGGGGCGGTGGCTACACCTTC. Encoded protein: CASSYGGGGGYTF.

This clone was picked up one time. The chain links TRBV27 to TRBJ1-6; 8 bases are shared with TRBD1. J lost 2 bases, V lost 5 bases, and 5 bases had no gene match. The CDR3 totals 16 residues. Looked up from germline, CDR1 is MNHEY and CDR2 is SMNVEV (reference sequence). The CDR3 here is CASSKTGATYNSPLHF. In nucleotides, the CDR3 is TGTGCCAGCAGTAAGACAGGGGCTACCTATAATTCACCCCTCCACTTT.

The gene calls are TRBV12-3 or TRBV12-4 and TRBJ2-2; 7 bases agree with TRBD2. V shed 8 bases, J shed 8 bases, and the junction held 5 bases outside the gene matches. This CDR3 comprises 12 residues. For the CDR3, the DNA is TGTGCCAGCCAACTGGGACTAGGGGAGCTGTTTTTT. Translated, it gives CASQLGLGELFF.

The rearrangement uses TRBV20-1 and TRBJ2-1; TRBD2 matches at 7 bases. This CDR3 spans 11 amino acids. Germline values: CDR1 DFQATT, CDR2 SNEGSKA (reference sequence). Trimming at V came to 7 bases and at J to 15 bases, leaving 12 bases not matched to a gene. CDR3 nucleotide sequence: TGCAGTGGGTTAAGGGCGGGGGTGCTGTTCTTC. Translation: CSGLRAGVLFF.

Details on this clone: Other nucleotide sequences in the sample specify the same CDR3. This chain connects TRBV27 to TRBJ2-7, with a tentative D call TRBD1 (6 bases). Trimming took 2 bases from V and 1 from J, leaving 6 bases between them. Looked up from germline, CDR1 is MNHEY and CDR2 is SMNVEV (reference sequence). CDR3 length equals 13 residues. As DNA, the CDR3 is TGTGCCAGCAGTTTACAGGGGTCCTACGAGCAGTACTTC. This codes for CASSLQGSYEQYF.

This sequence joins TRBV28 and TRBJ2-1, with 7 positions matching TRBD2. CDR3 length: 14 residues. The J segment lost 8 bases and the V segment lost 5 bases, leaving 9 bases of the junction unmatched. The germline CDR1 and CDR2 sequences are MDHEN and SYDVKM. The CDR3 region is CASSDGLGSDEQFF. The CDR3 nucleotides read TGTGCCAGCAGTGACGGACTAGGTTCGGATGAGCAGTTCTTC.

V gene TRBV7-2 combines with J gene TRBJ2-7; 9 bases match TRBD2. Germline CDR1 and CDR2: SGHTA and FQGNSA. The trim removed 5 bases at V and 2 bases at J, leaving 10 bases unmatched. This CDR3 is 16 amino acids long. This CDR3 reads CASSPLSGGEPYEQYF. DNA for the CDR3: TGTGCCAGCAGCCCACTTAGCGGGGGAGAGCCCTACGAGCAGTACTTC.

The chain is built from TRBV7-2 and TRBJ2-1; 8 nucleotides agree with TRBD2. This CDR3 spans 16 amino acids. Germline-derived CDR1 and CDR2 are SGHTA and FQGNSA. V trimming: 2 bases; J trimming: 10 bases; junction bases outside the gene matches: 13. The CDR3, as DNA: TGTGCCAGCAGCTTAACCCTAGCGGGTGGCCCGGGGGAGCAGTTCTTC. Protein sequence: CASSLTLAGGPGEQFF.

The V gene is TRBV12-3 or TRBV12-4, the J gene TRBJ1-1, with D uncertain. The CDR3 totals 13 residues. Trimming stripped 3 bases from V and 1 base from J, with 6 bases between. The CDR3 DNA follows: TGTGCCAGCAGTTTTCAGGAGAACACTGAAGCTTTCTTT. It yields the protein CASSFQENTEAFF.

The chain has TRBV7-2 and TRBJ2-3; 9 bases agree with TRBD2. CDR3 length equals 17 residues. Germline V lookup: CDR1 SGHTA, CDR2 FQGNSA. V shed 2 bases and J 5 bases; nucleotides not matched to a gene: 11. The CDR3 DNA reads as TGTGCCAGCAGCTTAAGCCCTAGCGGGAAAGGTAAAGATACGCAGTATTTT. Protein: CASSLSPSGKGKDTQYF.

The chain couples TRBV4-1 to TRBJ1-5, with 11 bases aligning to TRBD1. The J segment lost 5 bases and the V segment lost 4 bases, leaving 10 bases of the junction unmatched. This CDR3 spans 17 amino acids. CDR1 is MGHRA, CDR2 YSYEKL, per germline. CDR3 residues: CASSRWGGTGGDQPQHF. The DNA for the CDR3 is TGCGCCAGCAGCCGATGGGGCGGGACAGGGGGAGATCAGCCCCAGCATTTT.

V is TRBV7-2 and J is TRBJ2-7, with 9 nucleotides matching TRBD1. V dropped 0 bases and J dropped 2; count of bases not matched to a gene: 20. Germline V gene lookup returns CDR1 SGHTA and CDR2 FQGNSA. The CDR3 spans 21 residues. CDR3 protein: CASSLAPGQGLLALLTYEQYF. CDR3 bases: TGTGCCAGCAGCTTAGCGCCGGGACAGGGTCTCCTAGCGCTCCTGACCTACGAGCAGTACTTC.

The J gene is TRBJ2-1, the V gene TRBV19, with 10 bases aligning to TRBD2. Germline CDR1 LNHDA, CDR2 SQIVND (reference sequence). There are 15 residues in the CDR3. With V trimmed by 7 bases and J by 5 bases, 8 bases remained unmatched. The CDR3 DNA is TGTGCCAGTATTAGCCTAGCGGGAGACCACAATGAGCAGTTCTTC. Residues: CASISLAGDHNEQFF.

In DNA, the CDR3 is TGCGCCAGCAGAGCTAATGGACAGAACGGCTACACCTTC. It is translated as CASRANGQNGYTF. This sequence joins TRBV4-1 and TRBJ1-2; tentative D call: TRBD1 (6 bases). The germline V and J ends were trimmed by 6 bases and 8 bases, with 16 bases remaining between them. Per the germline V gene, CDR1 is MGHRA and CDR2 is YSYEKL. This CDR3 is 13 amino acids long.

This clone has a single count. As DNA, the CDR3 is TGTGCCAGCAGCTTAGCTCCGGGGGACCCGAACACTGAAGCTTTCTTT. This sequence encodes CASSLAPGDPNTEAFF. The J gene is TRBJ1-1, the V gene TRBV7-8, with a possible D match to TRBD1 (5 bases). The germline CDR1 and CDR2 sequences are SGHVS and FQNEAQ. V was trimmed by 0 bases and J by 1 base, leaving 12 bases between them. CDR3 length: 16 amino acids.

The V call is TRBV11-3, the J call TRBJ2-2; 16 positions agree with TRBD2. CDR3 length: 16 residues. V gave up 5 bases and J gave up 6 bases; unmatched junction bases: 3. Germline V gives CDR1 SGHNT, CDR2 YENEEA. CDR3 bases: TGTGCCAGCAGCCCGGGACTAGCGGGAGGGGCCGGGGAGCTGTTTTTT. It yields the protein CASSPGLAGGAGELFF.

The chain couples TRBV13 to TRBJ2-1; D remains unclear. Germline V gene sequence: CDR1 PRHDT, CDR2 FYEKMQ (reference sequence). V was clipped by 4 bases and J by 4 bases, with 5 bases between them. The CDR3 has 12 residues. The CDR3 is CASSSNYNEQFF. The CDR3 nucleotides are TGTGCCAGCAGCTCAAATTACAATGAGCAGTTCTTC.

The chain carries TRBV19 and TRBJ2-6; 11 bases match TRBD1. The germline V gene encodes CDR1 LNHDA and CDR2 SQIVND (reference sequence). The J segment lost 4 bases and the V segment lost 6 bases, leaving 8 bases of the junction unmatched. This CDR3 contains 17 residues. Here the CDR3 reads CASRNRDRGSGANVLTF. The CDR3 DNA is TGTGCCAGTAGAAACCGGGACAGGGGGTCGGGGGCCAACGTCCTGACTTTC.

This sequence joins TRBV28 and TRBJ2-5; 7 bases are a match to TRBD2. The V gene end was trimmed by 1 base and the J gene end by 5 bases; junction bases not matched to a gene: 10. Germline V gene lookup returns CDR1 MDHEN and CDR2 SYDVKM. The CDR3 is made up of 16 amino acids. CDR3 sequence reads: CASSLSGLVLGETQYF. In nucleotides, the CDR3 is TGTGCCAGCAGTTTATCTGGACTAGTGTTAGGGGAGACCCAGTACTTC.

The CDR3 is CASSQEISGANYGYTF. DNA of the CDR3: TGCGCCAGCAGCCAAGAAATCTCAGGGGCTAACTATGGCTACACCTTC. V is TRBV4-3 and J is TRBJ1-2, with a weak D call TRBD1 (6 bases). The CDR3 spans 16 residues. Germline V gene sequence: CDR1 LGHNA, CDR2 YSLEER. The V end lost 0 bases, the J end lost 0 bases, and 11 bases lay between the germline ends.